One sample yielded the 31 T cell receptor beta chains listed below, sequenced in a study of technical replicates of blood from several donors. Using immunoSEQ multiplex PCR, the repertoire was profiled, and TCRdb retains in-frame clones only, with some absent. The sample lists roughly 50,000 clones, 90% to 95% occurring once. Sequencing used PBMCs. The receptors here all came from a human donor in good health. Some clones in this sample may be carry-over from other donors' samples.

This sequence joins TRBV18 and TRBJ1-4, with TRBD1 matching over 8 bases. Germline assignment: CDR1 KGHSH and CDR2 LQKENI. CDR3 length: 13 residues. Trimming at V came to 11 bases and at J to 10 bases, leaving 12 bases not matched to a gene. Here the CDR3 reads CASNAGGAGKLFF. The CDR3 bases are TGTGCCTCTAACGCAGGGGGCGCAGGAAAACTGTTTTTT.

This chain connects TRBV4-3 to TRBJ1-1; D is undetermined. Trimming stripped 0 bases from V and 3 bases from J, with 5 bases between. The CDR3 extends over 13 amino acids. Germline CDR1 LGHNA, CDR2 YSLEER. The CDR3 coding sequence is TGCGCCAGCAGCCAAGATCAGGACACTGAAGCTTTCTTT. Encoded protein: CASSQDQDTEAFF.

The V gene is TRBV30, the J gene TRBJ1-2, with D unclear. V lost 4 bases to trimming and J lost 8 bases, with 11 bases between them. This CDR3 comprises 11 residues. Germline V CDR1 and CDR2: GTSNPN, SVGIG (reference sequence). CDR3 sequence reads: CAWTNLRGYTF. DNA of the CDR3: TGTGCCTGGACAAACCTCCGGGGCTACACCTTC.

The chain recombines TRBV29-1 with TRBJ1-5; the match to TRBD1 covers 7 bases. Germline lookup yields CDR1 SQVTM and CDR2 ANQGSEA. V was clipped by 6 bases and J by 4 bases; unmatched bases: 6. This CDR3 spans 13 amino acids. The CDR3 DNA is TGCAGCGTAGCAGGACAGGCGAATCAGCCCCAGCATTTT. The encoded protein is CSVAGQANQPQHF.

This rearrangement joins TRBV4-3 to TRBJ2-1; 10 bases align to TRBD2. Germline V gene data show CDR1 as LGHNA and CDR2 as YSLEER. Trimming at V came to 4 bases and at J to 9 bases, leaving 15 bases not matched to a gene. The CDR3 has 17 residues. The CDR3 sequence is CASSPQWGLASFGEQFF. The DNA for the CDR3 is TGCGCCAGCAGCCCCCAATGGGGACTAGCGTCTTTCGGTGAGCAGTTCTTC.

This chain links TRBV4-3 with TRBJ1-2; D call uncertain. Per germline, CDR1 LGHNA and CDR2 YSLEER. This CDR3 region has 15 residues. With 0 bases removed from V and 2 bases from J, the gap between germline ends came to 10 bases. This CDR3 is CASSQENRGNYGYTF. CDR3 bases: TGCGCCAGCAGCCAAGAAAACCGAGGAAACTATGGCTACACCTTC.

This clone has just a few counts. The rearrangement links TRBV5-1 to TRBJ2-7; 9 bases line up with TRBD1. The CDR3 extends over 16 amino acids. CDR1 and CDR2 (germline): SGHRS, YFSETQ. V lost 2 bases to trimming and J lost 1 base; unmatched junction nucleotides: 7. CDR3 coding DNA: TGCGCCAGCAGCTTAGGGACAGGGAAAGGGTCCTACGAGCAGTACTTC. Protein product: CASSLGTGKGSYEQYF.

This clone showed up just once. The rearrangement joins TRBV27 to TRBJ2-1; 14 bases map to TRBD2. V shed 8 bases, J shed 6 bases, and the junction held 3 bases outside the gene matches. Germline V CDR1 and CDR2: MNHEY, SMNVEV (reference sequence). The CDR3 consists of 14 residues. In DNA, the CDR3 is TGTGCCAGCGCGACTAGCGGGGGGGGCAATGAGCAGTTCTTC. Its translation: CASATSGGGNEQFF.

The chain links TRBV6-1 to TRBJ1-6; D ambiguous. The CDR3 has 16 residues. Germline V gene lookup returns CDR1 MNHNS and CDR2 SASEGT. Trimming left V 2 bases short and J 0 bases short, with 8 bases between. The CDR3 sequence: CASSETVSSYNSPLHF. CDR3 DNA: TGTGCCAGCAGTGAAACCGTGAGCTCCTATAATTCACCCCTCCACTTT.

This chain uses TRBV29-1 with TRBJ1-1; D unresolved. Deletions cut 6 bases from V and 2 bases from J, with 16 bases between. The germline CDR1 and CDR2 sequences are SQVTM and ANQGSEA. CDR3 size: 14 residues. This CDR3 reads CSVAPRGSNTEAFF. The CDR3 DNA follows: TGCAGCGTAGCTCCACGGGGTTCAAACACTGAAGCTTTCTTT.

The sample holds one count of this clone. The chain is built from TRBV5-8 and TRBJ1-5, with 7 positions matching TRBD1. The CDR3 totals 15 residues. Germline V gives CDR1 SGHTS, CDR2 YDEGEE. V trimming: 0 bases; J trimming: 3 bases; junction bases outside the gene matches: 3. For the CDR3, the DNA is TGTGCCAGCAGCTTGGGGGACAGACACAATCAGCCCCAGCATTTT. This encodes CASSLGDRHNQPQHF.

This chain joins TRBV7-2 and TRBJ2-7; D uncertain. The CDR3 runs to 15 residues. Germline CDR1 reads SGHTA; CDR2 reads FQGNSA. Trimming shortened V by 3 bases and J by 0 bases, and 12 bases separated the two germline ends. The CDR3, as DNA: TGTGCCAGCAGCTTGAACGGTCATAACTCCTACGAGCAGTACTTC. Its protein product is CASSLNGHNSYEQYF. Combining the CDR3 with reference TRBV7-2 and TRBJ2-7 gives the whole variable domain GAGVSQSPSNKVTEKGKDVELRCDPISGHTALYWYRQSLGQGLEFLIYFQGNSAPDKSGLPSDRFSAERTGGSVSTLTIQRTQQEDSAVYLCASSLNGHNSYEQYFGPGTRLTVT.

V is TRBV11-3 and J is TRBJ2-2; D not certain. The V and J ends lost 5 bases and 3 bases respectively, with 7 bases between them. Per germline, CDR1 SGHNT and CDR2 YENEEA. CDR3 length equals 13 residues. CDR3 in amino acids: CASSQRDTGELFF. In DNA form, the CDR3 reads TGTGCCAGCAGCCAAAGAGACACCGGGGAGCTGTTTTTT.

This chain connects TRBV9 to TRBJ1-6, with 7 bases identical to TRBD1. V shed 5 bases, J shed 7 bases, and the junction held 6 bases outside the gene matches. There are 14 residues in the CDR3. Germline values: CDR1 SGDLS, CDR2 YYNGEE. The DNA of the CDR3 is TGTGCCAGCAGTGGACAGGTTGGGAATTCACCCCTCCACTTT. Its protein product is CASSGQVGNSPLHF.

This chain links TRBV18 with TRBJ1-5; no firm D call. This CDR3 spans 15 amino acids. CDR1 is KGHSH, CDR2 LQKENI, per germline. Trimming stripped 6 bases from V and 2 bases from J, with 14 bases between. As DNA, the CDR3 is TGTGCCAGCTCTCCTCCGACGGGAGGCAATCAGCCCCAGCATTTT. As protein: CASSPPTGGNQPQHF.

The chain is built from TRBV2 and TRBJ1-6; D is uncertain. This CDR3 contains 13 residues. V was cut by 7 bases and J by 9 bases, with 13 bases left in between. Per germline, CDR1 SNHLY and CDR2 FYNNEI. The CDR3 nucleotides are TGTGCCAGCACCCGCGGAGTTAGTTCACCCCTCCACTTT. This codes for CASTRGVSSPLHF.

V gene TRBV10-3 combines with J gene TRBJ2-5; D unresolved. The V end was cut by 1 base, the J end by 2 bases, with 5 bases between. This CDR3 has 13 residues. The V gene's germline CDR1 is ENHRY and CDR2 SYGVKD. CDR3 loop: CAISEFAQETQYF. As DNA, the CDR3 is TGTGCCATCAGTGAGTTCGCGCAAGAGACCCAGTACTTC.

The chain is built from TRBV5-1 and TRBJ2-2; no firm D call. The CDR3 is 15 residues long. The germline V gene encodes CDR1 SGHRS and CDR2 YFSETQ. The V end was cut by 0 bases, the J end by 0 bases, with 6 bases between. The CDR3: CASSLVHANTGELFF. Written as DNA, the CDR3 is TGCGCCAGCAGCTTGGTCCATGCGAACACCGGGGAGCTGTTTTTT. Full variable domain (missing parts from reference TRBV5-1 and TRBJ2-2): KAGVTQTPRYLIKTRGQQVTLSCSPISGHRSVSWYQQTPGQGLQFLFEYFSETQRNKGNFPGRFSGRQFSNSRSEMNVSTLELGDSALYLCASSLVHANTGELFFGEGSRLTVL.

The chain links TRBV18 to TRBJ1-4, with D hard to call. CDR3 length equals 18 residues. V lost 3 bases to trimming and J lost 5 bases, with 22 bases between them. The germline V gene encodes CDR1 KGHSH and CDR2 LQKENI. CDR3 region: CASSPRGGREGGNEKLFF. CDR3 bases: TGTGCCAGCTCACCGCGCGGAGGAAGGGAAGGTGGCAATGAAAAACTGTTTTTT.

The V gene is TRBV7-2, the J gene TRBJ2-3, with 7 bases lining up with TRBD2. Germline trimming cut 5 bases from V and 3 bases from J; bases unmatched to any gene: 20. The CDR3 covers 19 residues. In germline, CDR1 is SGHTA, CDR2 FQGNSA. In nucleotides, the CDR3 is TGTGCCAGCAGCCCAAAGGGGCTAGCGGCGCCAGATTGGACAGATACGCAGTATTTT. Protein product: CASSPKGLAAPDWTDTQYF.

V gene TRBV2 combines with J gene TRBJ2-3; TRBD2 matches 10 bases. The CDR3 has 17 residues. Germline lookup yields CDR1 SNHLY and CDR2 FYNNEI. With V trimmed by 7 bases and J by 4 bases, 14 bases remained unmatched. The CDR3 nucleotides are TGTGCCAGCAACGGGCCTAGCGGGAGTCCTCGCGCAGATACGCAGTATTTT. It specifies CASNGPSGSPRADTQYF.

The rearrangement uses TRBV6-1 and TRBJ2-7; the match to TRBD1 covers 7 bases. CDR1 is MNHNS and CDR2 is SASEGT in the germline V gene. Trimming removed 4 bases from V and 3 bases from J; junction bases left unmatched: 6. The CDR3 has 14 residues. Here the CDR3 reads CASSARDRNYEQYF. The CDR3 DNA sequence: TGTGCCAGCAGTGCCCGGGACAGAAACTACGAGCAGTACTTC.

This sequence joins TRBV19 and TRBJ1-5; D gene uncertain. The CDR3 is made up of 14 amino acids. The V gene lost 3 bases and the J gene lost 0 bases, with 6 bases spanning the gap. Germline V CDR1 and CDR2: LNHDA, SQIVND (reference sequence). CDR3 amino acids: CASSIGVSNQPQHF. CDR3 DNA: TGTGCCAGTAGTATTGGAGTTAGCAATCAGCCCCAGCATTTT.

The V call is TRBV29-1, the J call TRBJ2-7; D gene ambiguous. Trimming took 4 bases from V and 4 from J, leaving 14 bases between them. CDR3 size: 13 residues. Germline V gene lookup returns CDR1 SQVTM and CDR2 ANQGSEA. As DNA, the CDR3 is TGCAGCGTTGTCAGCGCTGTTGGGTACGAGCAGTACTTC. It codes for CSVVSAVGYEQYF.

This clone is a singleton in its sample. CDR3 nucleotide sequence: TGCGCCAGCAGCCCCCCGAGCGGGGGGGACATTCAGTACTTC. This codes for CASSPPSGGDIQYF. The chain carries TRBV5-1 and TRBJ2-4; TRBD2 matches at 10 bases. CDR1 is SGHRS, CDR2 YFSETQ, per germline. This CDR3 has 14 residues. V shed 4 bases, J shed 8 bases, and the junction held 6 bases outside the gene matches.

The chain employs TRBV14 and TRBJ2-1, with 7 bases fitting TRBD1. V dropped 1 base and J dropped 2; count of bases not matched to a gene: 8. Germline lookup yields CDR1 SGHDN and CDR2 FVKESK. The CDR3 is 17 amino acids. CDR3: CASSQGIPGQPYNEQFF. The CDR3 bases are TGTGCCAGCAGCCAAGGTATTCCGGGACAGCCCTACAATGAGCAGTTCTTC.

The V and J genes are TRBV4-1 and TRBJ2-7; possibly TRBD1 for D (5 bases). V lost 3 bases and J 3 bases, leaving 12 bases between the germline ends. Germline CDR1 reads MGHRA; CDR2 reads YSYEKL. This CDR3 region has 14 residues. In nucleotides, the CDR3 is TGCGCCAGCAGCCAGCCGGTCCAGGGCTACGAGCAGTACTTC. It specifies CASSQPVQGYEQYF.

The rearrangement uses TRBV7-2 and TRBJ2-7, with a weak D call TRBD2 (5 bases). The germline V gene has CDR1 SGHTA and CDR2 FQGNSA. The CDR3 has 14 amino acids. V was cut by 5 bases and J by 5 bases, with 16 bases left in between. The CDR3 region has the DNA TGTGCCAGCAGCCTAGGACCAGCGGTAAACGAGCAGTACTTC. Translation: CASSLGPAVNEQYF.

This chain joins TRBV5-6 and TRBJ1-4; D gene ambiguous. From germline, CDR1 is SGHDT and CDR2 YYEEEE. Deletions cut 2 bases from V and 7 bases from J, with 9 bases between. This CDR3 spans 13 amino acids. CDR3 nucleotide sequence: TGTGCCAGCAGCTTTCTTACGAGTGAAAAACTGTTTTTT. Amino acids: CASSFLTSEKLFF.

The genes are TRBV10-2 and TRBJ1-5, with 11 bases identical to TRBD1. Germline trimming cut 2 bases from V and 6 bases from J; bases unmatched to any gene: 3. CDR3 size: 15 residues. The germline CDR1 and CDR2 sequences are WSHSY and SAAADI. CDR3 coding DNA: TGCGCCAGCAGTGAGCTGGGGACAGGGGGTCAGCCCCAGCATTTT. Amino acids: CASSELGTGGQPQHF.

V gene TRBV6-6 combines with J gene TRBJ1-5; D might be TRBD1 (5 bases). V was clipped by 6 bases and J by 4 bases, with 19 bases between them. The CDR3 is 16 amino acids. The V gene's germline CDR1 is MNHNY and CDR2 SVGAGI (reference sequence). The CDR3 bases are TGTGCCAGCAGCCCTAGTTCGGGGGGAGGAAATCAGCCCCAGCATTTT. This sequence encodes CASSPSSGGGNQPQHF.